The entry below describes one T cell receptor beta chain. The CDR3 consists of 14 residues. V gave up 1 base and J gave up 7 bases; unmatched junction bases: 5. Germline V gene lookup returns CDR1 ENHRY and CDR2 SYGVKD. The data were taken from a study of T cell responses to AZD1222 COVID-19 vaccine. Sequencing used immunoSEQ multiplex PCR; TCRdb keeps in-frame clones, though not all of them. This sample yields 65,000 to 85,000 clones, of which about 91% are seen a single time; more than 8% belongs to the top ten. The gene calls are TRBV10-3 and TRBJ1-2; 8 nucleotides align to TRBD1. Sequences were derived from peripheral blood, sampled 28 days after the second dose of the MenACWY control vaccine. This TCR derives from an adult who received the MenACWY meningococcal vaccine as a control. The CDR3 loop is CAISEYAGGSGYTF. In DNA form, the CDR3 reads TGTGCCATCAGTGAGTACGCAGGGGGCAGTGGCTACACCTTC.